The 29 T cell receptor beta chains below come from one sample, sequenced in a study of T cells after posttransplantation cyclophosphamide. Busulfan-fludarabine conditioning, marrow transplant, and cyclophosphamide on days +3 and +4 were administered. Generated by immunoSEQ multiplex PCR, the TCRdb table keeps only in-frame clones and is missing some. The sample lists under 950 clones, 59% seen once, with under 80% in the top ten. The sequencing used CD8+ T cells sorted from blood, collected after allogeneic stem cell transplant with posttransplant cyclophosphamide. The receptors shown here come from a male patient between 45 and 59 years old who received an allogeneic stem cell transplant from an unrelated donor, was CMV-positive, and had acute GVHD only. Some T cells may trace back to the graft donor.

The genes are TRBV19 and TRBJ2-1; tentatively, D is TRBD1 (5 bases). The CDR3 is 14 amino acids. Trimming removed 3 bases from V and 1 base from J, with 7 bases in between. From germline, CDR1 is LNHDA and CDR2 SQIVND (reference sequence). The CDR3 DNA follows: TGTGCCAGTAGTATCCAGGGTTCCTACAATGAGCAGTTCTTC. Its protein product is CASSIQGSYNEQFF.

This clone occurred once. This chain joins TRBV21-1 and TRBJ2-1; no DNA check was done on the table's D call, TRBD2. TRBV21-1 is assigned pseudogene status. CDR3 length: 15 residues. The CDR3 region has the DNA TGTGCCAGCCCCACCATTGGCCTAGTCTTAAATGAGCAGTTCTTC. Its protein is CASPTIGLVLNEQFF.

This clone was seen a handful of times. The V call is TRBV4-2, the J call TRBJ2-3; 11 positions agree with TRBD2. Germline CDR1 is LGHNA and CDR2 is YNFKEQ. V lost 4 bases to trimming and J lost 5 bases; unmatched junction nucleotides: 8. This CDR3 has 16 amino acids. CDR3 in amino acids: CASSRTTSGTKDTQYF. CDR3 coding DNA: TGTGCCAGCAGCCGTACGACTAGCGGGACTAAAGATACGCAGTATTTT.

This clone counts as hyperexpanded. The chain joins TRBV13 to TRBJ2-3; no clear D gene. Germline assignment: CDR1 PRHDT and CDR2 FYEKMQ (reference sequence). Trimming took off 4 bases at V and 6 bases at J, with 11 bases between the two ends. The CDR3 loop spans 13 amino acids. The CDR3, as DNA: TGTGCCAGCAGCTCGCCCCCTAAGGATACGCAGTATTTT. Protein: CASSSPPKDTQYF.

In its sample, this clone was seen a few times. The J gene is TRBJ2-3, the V gene TRBV29-1, with a possible D match to TRBD2 (5 bases). CDR1 is SQVTM and CDR2 is ANQGSEA in the germline V gene. CDR3 length equals 14 residues. Trimming took off 3 bases at V and 2 bases at J, with 12 bases between the two ends. CDR3 protein: CSVEETGYTDTQYF. In DNA form, the CDR3 reads TGCAGCGTTGAGGAGACGGGGTACACAGATACGCAGTATTTT.

The genes are TRBV10-2 and TRBJ1-2, with a tentative D call TRBD1 (5 bases). This CDR3 is built from 15 residues. CDR1 is WSHSY and CDR2 is SAAADI in the germline V gene. Trimming took 6 bases from V and 6 from J, leaving 20 bases between them. CDR3 residues: CASSSGTSGKDGYTF. In DNA, the CDR3 is TGCGCCAGCAGCAGCGGGACCTCCGGAAAGGATGGCTACACCTTC.

This clone appeared a few times. The junction does not match germline at one end; this may be a read error. The chain combines TRBV5-5 with TRBJ2-1; D call uncertain. Germline V lookup: CDR1 SGHKS, CDR2 YYEKEE (reference sequence). The CDR3 runs to 16 residues. CDR3 sequence reads: CASSQEAQSSYNEQFF. The CDR3, as DNA: TGCGCCAGCAGCCAAGAAGCACAGAGCTCCTACAATGAGCAGTTCTTC. Full variable domain (missing parts from reference TRBV5-5 and TRBJ2-1): DAGVTQSPTHLIKTRGQQVTLRCSPISGHKSVSWYQQVLGQGPQFIFQYYEKEERGRGNFPDRFSARQFPNYSSELNVNALLLGDSALYLCASSQEAQSSYNEQFFGPGTRLTVL.

The chain recombines TRBV5-6 with TRBJ2-7; 8 nucleotides align to TRBD1. V shed 2 bases, J shed 0 bases, and the junction held 1 base outside the gene matches. CDR3 length equals 14 residues. Germline CDR1 reads SGHDT; CDR2 reads YYEEEE. The DNA for the CDR3 is TGTGCCAGCAGCTTCGGACAGGGCTCCTACGAGCAGTACTTC. Protein sequence: CASSFGQGSYEQYF.

V is TRBV5-1 and J is TRBJ2-3, with TRBD2 matching 7 bases. J gave up 0 bases and V 2 bases, and 3 bases lay outside the gene matches. The length of the CDR3 is 15 residues. Germline V lookup: CDR1 SGHRS, CDR2 YFSETQ. This CDR3 is CASSLISGSTDTQYF. CDR3 bases: TGCGCCAGCAGCTTAATTAGCGGGAGCACAGATACGCAGTATTTT.

The chain links TRBV7-8 to TRBJ2-2, with 8 bases fitting TRBD2. Germline loops: CDR1 SGHVS, CDR2 FQNEAQ. The J segment lost 5 bases and the V segment lost 0 bases, leaving 5 bases of the junction unmatched. The CDR3 totals 16 residues. CDR3 sequence reads: CASSLASGRTTGELFF. The CDR3 DNA follows: TGTGCCAGCAGCTTAGCGAGCGGGAGAACGACCGGGGAGCTGTTTTTT.

The gene calls are TRBV4-1 and TRBJ1-2, with D possibly TRBD1 on 6 matching bases. CDR1 is MGHRA, CDR2 YSYEKL, per germline. V lost 1 base, J lost 3 bases, and 9 bases lay in between. This CDR3 spans 14 amino acids. The CDR3 nucleotides read TGCGCCAGCAGCCAAGGACAGGCCCACTATGGCTACACCTTC. Translating it yields CASSQGQAHYGYTF.

This chain connects TRBV7-9 to TRBJ1-1; D remains unclear. V shed 11 bases and J shed 8 bases, with 15 bases lying between them. This CDR3 comprises 11 residues. Germline lookup yields CDR1 SEHNR and CDR2 FQNEAQ (reference sequence). CDR3 amino acids: CAYPEGEEAFF. CDR3 coding DNA: TGTGCCTACCCCGAGGGTGAAGAAGCTTTCTTT.

The rearrangement joins TRBV28 to TRBJ2-5; 11 bases line up with TRBD1. The CDR3 sequence is 20 residues long. The germline gives CDR1 MDHEN, CDR2 SYDVKM. The V segment lost 6 bases and the J segment 4 bases; nucleotides outside the gene matches: 22. CDR3 sequence (DNA): TGTGCCAGCAGAAGTACCGGACAGGGGGCGTGGGATACTAGAGGAGAGACCCAGTACTTC. Amino acids: CASRSTGQGAWDTRGETQYF.

The V gene is TRBV19, the J gene TRBJ2-3; D gene ambiguous. V lost 6 bases and J lost 2, with 6 bases in between. CDR1 is LNHDA, CDR2 SQIVND, per germline (reference sequence). The CDR3 is 12 residues long. The CDR3 region is CASSKNTDTQYF. Here the CDR3 DNA reads TGTGCCAGTAGCAAAAACACAGATACGCAGTATTTT.

The V and J genes are TRBV5-4 and TRBJ1-5; 7 positions match TRBD1. V gave up 4 bases and J gave up 8 bases; unmatched junction bases: 6. The CDR3 runs 13 residues. Germline CDR1 is SGHNT and CDR2 is YYREEE (reference sequence). As DNA, the CDR3 is TGTGCCAGCAGCCGACAGGGAGAGGAGCCCCAGCATTTT. It translates to CASSRQGEEPQHF.

The chain uses TRBV30 and TRBJ2-5; 13 positions agree with TRBD2. The tail of the sequence fits TRBJ2-7 better, so the J call may be wrong. Germline V gives CDR1 GTSNPN, CDR2 SVGIG (reference sequence). The length of the CDR3 is 14 residues. DNA of the CDR3: TGTGCCTGGAGTCCTGGACTAGCGGGAGACGAGCAGTACTTC. It codes for CAWSPGLAGDEQYF.

The rearrangement uses TRBV27 and TRBJ2-7, with 7 bases lining up with TRBD1. The CDR3 is made up of 14 amino acids. The V gene's germline CDR1 is MNHEY and CDR2 SMNVEV (reference sequence). The V segment lost 6 bases and the J segment 3 bases; nucleotides outside the gene matches: 8. This CDR3 reads CASSRDSRFYEQYF. The CDR3 DNA is TGTGCCAGCAGCCGGGACAGCCGCTTCTACGAGCAGTACTTC.

The CDR3 region is CASSSAGNYTF. The CDR3 DNA follows: TGTGCCAGCAGCTCAGCCGGGAACTACACCTTC. The chain employs TRBV13 and TRBJ1-2, with D unclear. V was trimmed by 4 bases and J by 10 bases, leaving 10 bases between them. The CDR3 totals 11 residues. Per the germline V gene, CDR1 is PRHDT and CDR2 is FYEKMQ (reference sequence).

The V call is TRBV9, the J call TRBJ2-2, with 8 bases aligning to TRBD1. The ends lost 0 bases at V and 6 bases at J; junction bases unmatched: 7. The CDR3 sequence is 16 residues long. CDR1 and CDR2 from the germline V gene are SGDLS and YYNGEE. CDR3 protein: CASSVAYRGAPGELFF. CDR3 sequence (DNA): TGTGCCAGCAGCGTAGCATACAGGGGGGCCCCCGGGGAGCTGTTTTTT.

Turning to this clone: A far larger clone is just one base off, so this is likely a read error. The CDR3 nucleotides read TGTGCCAGCAGCCAAGCGACGGAGAGCTACGACCAGTACTTC. Amino acids: CASSQATESYDQYF. The chain links TRBV14 to TRBJ2-7; no clear D gene. Germline V gene lookup returns CDR1 SGHDN and CDR2 FVKESK. The CDR3 covers 14 residues.

The chain uses TRBV11-1 and TRBJ2-5, with D perhaps TRBD2 (6 bases). This CDR3 spans 17 amino acids. The germline CDR1 and CDR2 sequences are SGHAT and FQDESV (reference sequence). Between the trimmed V and J ends, which lost 1 base and 5 bases, there was a span of 20 bases. The DNA for the CDR3 is TGTGCCAGCAGCTTAGACGGTACCGGTCTAGCGAGGGAGACCCAGTACTTC. Protein product: CASSLDGTGLARETQYF. The variable domain in full, completed from reference TRBV11-1 and TRBJ2-5, reads EAEVAQSPRYKITEKSQAVAFWCDPISGHATLYWYRQILGQGPELLVQFQDESVVDDSQLPKDRFSAERLKGVDSTLKIQPAELGDSAMYLCASSLDGTGLARETQYFGPGTRLLVL.

This rearrangement joins TRBV7-9 to TRBJ2-7; tentatively, D is TRBD2 (6 bases). This CDR3 has 17 amino acids. Trimming removed 3 bases from V and 0 bases from J, with 18 bases in between. Germline CDR1 is SEHNR and CDR2 is FQNEAQ (reference sequence). CDR3 DNA: TGTGCCAGCAGCTTGTCACGGGCGCGGGGTGGCTCCTACGAGCAGTACTTC. This translates into CASSLSRARGGSYEQYF.

This clone was found a few times. V and J are TRBV13 and TRBJ1-2, with a possible D match to TRBD1 (6 bases). CDR3 size: 12 residues. V gave up 5 bases and J gave up 6 bases, with 10 bases separating them. Germline assignment: CDR1 PRHDT and CDR2 FYEKMQ (reference sequence). The CDR3 sequence is CASSTRTDGYTF. In DNA form, the CDR3 reads TGTGCCAGCAGCACCCGGACAGATGGCTACACCTTC.

By frequency in the sample, this clone is hyperexpanded (1% or more). The chain joins TRBV7-9 to TRBJ2-7; TRBD1 matches 8 bases. The CDR3 runs 15 residues. The ends lost 1 base at V and 5 bases at J; junction bases unmatched: 7. Germline-derived CDR1 and CDR2 are SEHNR and FQNEAQ (reference sequence). The CDR3 spells CASSLDGTGHNEQYF. CDR3 in DNA: TGTGCCAGCAGCTTAGACGGGACAGGCCATAACGAGCAGTACTTC.

The V and J genes are TRBV7-6 and TRBJ2-2; perhaps TRBD1 as D (5 bases). V gave up 5 bases and J gave up 3 bases, with 19 bases separating them. The CDR3 spans 17 residues. CDR1 and CDR2 (germline): SGHVS, FNYEAQ. The CDR3 spells CASSPLVGGADTGELFF. As DNA, the CDR3 is TGTGCCAGCAGCCCGCTGGTTGGTGGGGCGGACACCGGGGAGCTGTTTTTT.

This chain joins TRBV7-9 and TRBJ1-6; tentative D call: TRBD1 (6 bases). Trimming took 7 bases from V and 5 from J, leaving 9 bases between them. The CDR3 spans 13 residues. Germline loops: CDR1 SEHNR, CDR2 FQNEAQ (reference sequence). The CDR3 loop is CASNYRDNSPLHF. In DNA, the CDR3 is TGTGCCAGCAACTACAGGGATAATTCACCCCTCCACTTT.

This clone was seen a handful of times. The chain has TRBV13 and TRBJ1-2; D not certain. V was pared by 6 bases and J by 6 bases, with 20 bases between. The CDR3 contains 15 residues. In germline, CDR1 is PRHDT, CDR2 FYEKMQ (reference sequence). CDR3 loop: CASSLIFGDGDGYTF. CDR3 bases: TGTGCCAGCAGTCTCATCTTCGGGGATGGGGATGGCTACACCTTC.

The J gene is TRBJ2-2, the V gene TRBV7-9; 7 bases match TRBD1. J gave up 0 bases and V 5 bases, and 9 bases lay outside the gene matches. The CDR3 is 17 amino acids. Germline V gene lookup returns CDR1 SEHNR and CDR2 FQNEAQ (reference sequence). DNA of the CDR3: TGTGCCAGCAGCGCTCCGTCAGGGACAGCGAACACCGGGGAGCTGTTTTTT. Protein: CASSAPSGTANTGELFF.

J is TRBJ2-6 and V is TRBV29-1, with D possibly being TRBD2 (5 bases). The CDR3 has 19 amino acids. The V end lost 0 bases, the J end lost 2 bases, and 20 bases lay between the germline ends. Looked up from germline, CDR1 is SQVTM and CDR2 is ANQGSEA. The CDR3 loop reads CSVEDPDRRRLTGANVLTF. Written as DNA, the CDR3 is TGCAGCGTTGAAGATCCCGATAGGAGGAGGTTGACTGGGGCCAACGTCCTGACTTTC. The whole variable domain, filled in from reference TRBV29-1 and TRBJ2-6, reads SAVISQKPSRDICQRGTSLTIQCQVDSQVTMMFWYRQQPGQSLTLIATANQGSEATYESGFVIDKFPISRPNLTFSTLTVSNMSPEDSSIYLCSVEDPDRRRLTGANVLTFGAGSRLTVL.